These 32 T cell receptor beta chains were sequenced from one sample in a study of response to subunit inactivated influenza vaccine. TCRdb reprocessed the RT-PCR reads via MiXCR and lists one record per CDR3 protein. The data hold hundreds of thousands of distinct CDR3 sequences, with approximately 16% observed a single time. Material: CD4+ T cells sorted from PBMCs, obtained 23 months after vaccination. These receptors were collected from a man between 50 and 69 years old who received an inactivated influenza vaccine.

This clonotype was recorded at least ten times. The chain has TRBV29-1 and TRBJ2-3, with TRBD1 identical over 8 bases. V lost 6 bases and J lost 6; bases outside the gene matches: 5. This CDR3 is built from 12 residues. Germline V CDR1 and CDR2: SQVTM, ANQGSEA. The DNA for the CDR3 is TGCAGCGTGAGACAGGGGTTGGATACGCAGTATTTT. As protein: CSVRQGLDTQYF.

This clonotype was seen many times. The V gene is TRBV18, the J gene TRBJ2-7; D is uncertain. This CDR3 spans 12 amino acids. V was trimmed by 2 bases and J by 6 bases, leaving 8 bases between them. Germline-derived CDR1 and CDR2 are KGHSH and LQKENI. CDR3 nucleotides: TGTGCCAGCTCACCAGCCGGTGGCGAGCAGTACTTC. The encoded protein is CASSPAGGEQYF.

The CDR3 coding sequence is TGTGCCAGCAGGGACTTTAGCGGGGGGAATTACAATGAGCAGTTCTTC. As protein: CASRDFSGGNYNEQFF. The chain recombines TRBV28 with TRBJ2-1; 10 nucleotides match TRBD2. Germline lookup yields CDR1 MDHEN and CDR2 SYDVKM. V was pared by 6 bases and J by 4 bases, with 9 bases of the junction left unmatched. There are 16 residues in the CDR3. Filled out from reference TRBV28 and TRBJ2-1, the complete variable domain reads DVKVTQSSRYLVKRTGEKVFLECVQDMDHENMFWYRQDPGLGLRLIYFSYDVKMKEKGDIPEGYSVSREKKERFSLILESASTNQTSMYLCASRDFSGGNYNEQFFGPGTRLTVL.

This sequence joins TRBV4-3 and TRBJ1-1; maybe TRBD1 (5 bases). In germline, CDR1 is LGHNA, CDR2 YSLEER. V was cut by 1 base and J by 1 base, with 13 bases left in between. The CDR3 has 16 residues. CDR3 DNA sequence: TGCGCCAGCAGCCAAGTGGTAACAGGACGGAACACTGAAGCTTTCTTT. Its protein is CASSQVVTGRNTEAFF.

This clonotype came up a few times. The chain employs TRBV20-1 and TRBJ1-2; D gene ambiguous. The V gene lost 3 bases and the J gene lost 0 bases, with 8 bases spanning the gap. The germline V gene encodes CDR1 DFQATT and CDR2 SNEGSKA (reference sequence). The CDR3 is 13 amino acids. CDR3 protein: CSASGSPNYGYTF. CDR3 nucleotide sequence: TGCAGTGCTAGCGGCAGTCCTAACTATGGCTACACCTTC.

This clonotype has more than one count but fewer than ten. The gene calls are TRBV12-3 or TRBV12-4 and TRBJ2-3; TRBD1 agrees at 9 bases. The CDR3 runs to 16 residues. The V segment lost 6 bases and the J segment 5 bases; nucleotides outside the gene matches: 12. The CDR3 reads CASRPRPGQGLDTQYF. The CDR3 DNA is TGTGCCAGCAGACCCCGACCGGGACAGGGATTAGATACGCAGTATTTT.

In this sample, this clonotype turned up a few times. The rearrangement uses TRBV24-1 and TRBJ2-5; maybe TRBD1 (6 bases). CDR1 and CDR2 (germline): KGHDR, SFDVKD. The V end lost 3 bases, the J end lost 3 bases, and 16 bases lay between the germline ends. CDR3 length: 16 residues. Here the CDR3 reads CATSDNRVGKEETQYF. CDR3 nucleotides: TGTGCCACCAGTGATAACAGGGTTGGGAAAGAAGAGACCCAGTACTTC.

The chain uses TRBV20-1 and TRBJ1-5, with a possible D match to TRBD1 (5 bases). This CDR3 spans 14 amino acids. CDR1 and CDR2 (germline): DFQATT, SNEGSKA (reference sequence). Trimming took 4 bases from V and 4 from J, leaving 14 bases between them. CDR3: CSAKTGTLNQPQHF. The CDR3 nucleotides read TGCAGTGCTAAAACCGGGACCCTAAATCAGCCCCAGCATTTT.

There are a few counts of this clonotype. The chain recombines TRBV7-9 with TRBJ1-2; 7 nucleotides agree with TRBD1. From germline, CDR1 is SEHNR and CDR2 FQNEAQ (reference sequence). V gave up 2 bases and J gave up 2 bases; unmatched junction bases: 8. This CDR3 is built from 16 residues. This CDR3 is CASSLTRGRGNYGYTF. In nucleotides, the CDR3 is TGTGCCAGCAGCTTAACGAGGGGGCGAGGGAACTATGGCTACACCTTC. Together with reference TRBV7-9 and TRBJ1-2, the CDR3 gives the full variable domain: DTGVSQNPRHKITKRGQNVTFRCDPISEHNRLYWYRQTLGQGPEFLTYFQNEAQLEKSRLLSDRFSAERPKGSFSTLEIQRTEQGDSAMYLCASSLTRGRGNYGYTFGSGTRLTVV.

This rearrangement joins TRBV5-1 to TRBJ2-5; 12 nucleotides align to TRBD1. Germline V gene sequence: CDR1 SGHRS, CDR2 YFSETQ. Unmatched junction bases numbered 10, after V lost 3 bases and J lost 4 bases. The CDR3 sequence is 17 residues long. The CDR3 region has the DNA TGCGCCAGCAGCTCACGACCAGGGACAGGGGGCCGAGAGACCCAGTACTTC. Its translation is CASSSRPGTGGRETQYF. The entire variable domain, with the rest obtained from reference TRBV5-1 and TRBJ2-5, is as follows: KAGVTQTPRYLIKTRGQQVTLSCSPISGHRSVSWYQQTPGQGLQFLFEYFSETQRNKGNFPGRFSGRQFSNSRSEMNVSTLELGDSALYLCASSSRPGTGGRETQYFGPGTRLLVL.

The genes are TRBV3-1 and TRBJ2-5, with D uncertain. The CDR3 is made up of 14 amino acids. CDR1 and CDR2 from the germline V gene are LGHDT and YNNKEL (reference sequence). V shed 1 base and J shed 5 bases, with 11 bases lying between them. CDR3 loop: CASSQGLIGETQYF. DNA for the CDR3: TGTGCCAGCAGCCAAGGGCTGATAGGTGAGACCCAGTACTTC.

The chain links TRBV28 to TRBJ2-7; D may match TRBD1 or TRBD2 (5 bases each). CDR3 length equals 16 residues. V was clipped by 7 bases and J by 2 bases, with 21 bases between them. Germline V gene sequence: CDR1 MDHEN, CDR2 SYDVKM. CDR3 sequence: CASTPGFVRGPYEQYF. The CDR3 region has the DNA TGTGCCAGCACCCCGGGGTTTGTAAGGGGACCCTACGAGCAGTACTTC.

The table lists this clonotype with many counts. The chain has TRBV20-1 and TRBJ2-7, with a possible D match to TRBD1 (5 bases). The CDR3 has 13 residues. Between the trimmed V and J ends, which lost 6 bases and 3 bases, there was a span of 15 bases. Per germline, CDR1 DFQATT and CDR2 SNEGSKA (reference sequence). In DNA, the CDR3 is TGCAGTGCCCCCACTTTAGACAGCTACGAGCAGTACTTC. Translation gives CSAPTLDSYEQYF.

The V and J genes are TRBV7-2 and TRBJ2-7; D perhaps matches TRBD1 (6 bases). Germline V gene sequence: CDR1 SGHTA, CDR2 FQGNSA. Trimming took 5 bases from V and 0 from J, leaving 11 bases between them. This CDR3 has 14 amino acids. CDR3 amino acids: CASSRGQRSYEQYF. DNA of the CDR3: TGTGCCAGCAGCAGAGGACAGCGCTCCTACGAGCAGTACTTC.

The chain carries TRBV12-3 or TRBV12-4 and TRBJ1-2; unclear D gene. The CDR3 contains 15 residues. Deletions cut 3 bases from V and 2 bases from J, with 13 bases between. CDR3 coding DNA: TGTGCCAGCAGTTTCACCGGGAAAGGAAACTATGGCTACACCTTC. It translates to CASSFTGKGNYGYTF.

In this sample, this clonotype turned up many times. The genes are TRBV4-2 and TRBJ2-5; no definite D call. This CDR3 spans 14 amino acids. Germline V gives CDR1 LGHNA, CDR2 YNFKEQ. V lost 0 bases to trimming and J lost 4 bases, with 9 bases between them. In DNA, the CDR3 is TGTGCCAGCAGCCAAGATAAGGGTAGAGAGACCCAGTACTTC. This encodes CASSQDKGRETQYF.

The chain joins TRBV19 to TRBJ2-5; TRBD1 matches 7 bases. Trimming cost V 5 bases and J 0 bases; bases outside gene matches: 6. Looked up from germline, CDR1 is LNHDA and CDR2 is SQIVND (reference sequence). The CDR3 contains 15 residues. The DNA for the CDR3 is TGTGCCAGTAGTTCACAGGGGACGTACCAAGAGACCCAGTACTTC. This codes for CASSSQGTYQETQYF.

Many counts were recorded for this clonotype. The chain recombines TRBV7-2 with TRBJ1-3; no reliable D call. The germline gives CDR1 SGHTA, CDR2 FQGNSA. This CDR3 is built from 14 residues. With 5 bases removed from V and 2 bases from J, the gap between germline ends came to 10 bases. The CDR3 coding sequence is TGTGCCAGCAGCCCAAATCTACCTGGAAACACCATATATTTT. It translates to CASSPNLPGNTIYF.

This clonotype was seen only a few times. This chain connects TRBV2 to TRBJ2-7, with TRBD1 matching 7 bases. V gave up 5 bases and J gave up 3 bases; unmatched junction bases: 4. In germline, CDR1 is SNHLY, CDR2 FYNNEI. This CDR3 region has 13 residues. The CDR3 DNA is TGTGCCAGCAGTTTCGGACAGGACTACGAGCAGTACTTC. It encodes CASSFGQDYEQYF. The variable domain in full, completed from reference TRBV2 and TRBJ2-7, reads EPEVTQTPSHQVTQMGQEVILRCVPISNHLYFYWYRQILGQKVEFLVSFYNNEISEKSEIFDDQFSVERPDGSNFTLKIRSTKLEDSAMYFCASSFGQDYEQYFGPGTRLTVT.

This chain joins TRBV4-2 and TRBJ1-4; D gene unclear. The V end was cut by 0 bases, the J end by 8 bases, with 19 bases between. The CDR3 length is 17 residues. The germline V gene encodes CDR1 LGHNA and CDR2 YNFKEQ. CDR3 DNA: TGTGCCAGCAGCCAAGATCCTTCGGGGATAGGTGCGGAAAAACTGTTTTTT. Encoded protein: CASSQDPSGIGAEKLFF.

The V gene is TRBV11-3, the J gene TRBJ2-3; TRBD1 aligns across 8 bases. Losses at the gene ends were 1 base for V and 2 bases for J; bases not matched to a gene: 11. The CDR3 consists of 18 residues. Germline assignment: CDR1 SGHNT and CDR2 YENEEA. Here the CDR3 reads CASSLGGQGDGNTDTQYF. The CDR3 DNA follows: TGTGCCAGCAGCTTAGGCGGACAGGGTGACGGTAACACAGATACGCAGTATTTT.

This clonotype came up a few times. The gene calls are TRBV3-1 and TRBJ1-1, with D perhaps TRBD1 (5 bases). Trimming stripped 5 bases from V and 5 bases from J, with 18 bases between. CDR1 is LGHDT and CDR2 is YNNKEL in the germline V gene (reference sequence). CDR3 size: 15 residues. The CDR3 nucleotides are TGTGCCAGCAGCGGCGACGGAGGGGATCGAACTGAAGCTTTCTTT. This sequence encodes CASSGDGGDRTEAFF.

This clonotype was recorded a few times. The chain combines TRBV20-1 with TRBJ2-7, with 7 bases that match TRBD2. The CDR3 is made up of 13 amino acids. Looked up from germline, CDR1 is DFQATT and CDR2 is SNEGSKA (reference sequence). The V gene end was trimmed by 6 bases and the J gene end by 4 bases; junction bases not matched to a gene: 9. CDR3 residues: CSARTGLRYEQYF. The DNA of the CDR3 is TGCAGTGCCAGAACGGGACTAAGATACGAGCAGTACTTC.

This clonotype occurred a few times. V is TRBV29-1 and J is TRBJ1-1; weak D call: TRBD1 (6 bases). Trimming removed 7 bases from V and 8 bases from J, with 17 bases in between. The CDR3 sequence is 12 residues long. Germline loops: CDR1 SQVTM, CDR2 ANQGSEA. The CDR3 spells CSAKDSAKEAFF. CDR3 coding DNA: TGCAGCGCCAAGGACAGCGCTAAGGAAGCTTTCTTT. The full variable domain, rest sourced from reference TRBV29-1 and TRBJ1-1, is SAVISQKPSRDICQRGTSLTIQCQVDSQVTMMFWYRQQPGQSLTLIATANQGSEATYESGFVIDKFPISRPNLTFSTLTVSNMSPEDSSIYLCSAKDSAKEAFFGQGTRLTVV.

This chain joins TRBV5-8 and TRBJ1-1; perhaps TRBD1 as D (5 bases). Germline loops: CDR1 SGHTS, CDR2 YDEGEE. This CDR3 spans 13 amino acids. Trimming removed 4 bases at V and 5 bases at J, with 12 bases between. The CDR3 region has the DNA TGTGCCAGCAGCGTCATCCCAGGGACTGAAGCTTTCTTT. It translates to CASSVIPGTEAFF.

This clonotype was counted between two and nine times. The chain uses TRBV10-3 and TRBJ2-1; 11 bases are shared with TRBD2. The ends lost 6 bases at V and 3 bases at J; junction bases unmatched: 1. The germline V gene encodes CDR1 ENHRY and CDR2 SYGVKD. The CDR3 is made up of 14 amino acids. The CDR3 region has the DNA TGTGCCATCAGCCTAGCGGGGGGCTACAATGAGCAGTTCTTC. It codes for CAISLAGGYNEQFF.

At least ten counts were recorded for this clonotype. CDR3 DNA sequence: TGTGCCAGCAGCTTTTCCGGGGCGAAGGGAGATACGCAGTATTTT. Residues: CASSFSGAKGDTQYF. The chain links TRBV5-5 to TRBJ2-3; the D call may be TRBD1 or TRBD2 (5 bases each). CDR1 and CDR2 (germline): SGHKS, YYEKEE (reference sequence). CDR3 length: 15 residues. Trimming pared 2 bases from V and 5 bases from J, leaving 15 bases between.

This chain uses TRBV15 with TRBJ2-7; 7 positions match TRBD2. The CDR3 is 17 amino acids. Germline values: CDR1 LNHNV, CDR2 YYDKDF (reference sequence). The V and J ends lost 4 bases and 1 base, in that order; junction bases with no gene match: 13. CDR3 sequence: CATSTREVRGGSYEQYF. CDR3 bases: TGTGCCACCAGCACCCGGGAGGTGCGGGGAGGATCCTACGAGCAGTACTTC.

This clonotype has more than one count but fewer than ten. CDR3 region: CASRRTGATYEQYF. CDR3 coding DNA: TGTGCCAGCAGACGGACAGGGGCCACCTACGAGCAGTACTTC. This chain connects TRBV12-3 or TRBV12-4 to TRBJ2-7, with 9 nucleotides matching TRBD1. The CDR3 sequence is 14 residues long. V lost 6 bases, J lost 2 bases, and 5 bases stayed unmatched.

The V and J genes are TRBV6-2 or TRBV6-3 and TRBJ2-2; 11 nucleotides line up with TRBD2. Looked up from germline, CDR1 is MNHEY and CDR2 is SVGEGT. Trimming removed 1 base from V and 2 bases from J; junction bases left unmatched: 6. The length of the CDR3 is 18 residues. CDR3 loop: CASSYYSGRALNTGELFF. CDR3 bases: TGTGCCAGCAGTTACTATAGCGGGAGGGCCCTAAACACCGGGGAGCTGTTTTTT.

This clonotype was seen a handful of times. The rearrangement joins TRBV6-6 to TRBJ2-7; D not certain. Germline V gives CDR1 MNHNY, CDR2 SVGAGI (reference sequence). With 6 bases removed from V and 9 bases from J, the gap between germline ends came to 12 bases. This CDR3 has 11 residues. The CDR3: CASSTKGPQYF. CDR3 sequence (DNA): TGTGCCAGCAGCACCAAAGGACCGCAGTACTTC.

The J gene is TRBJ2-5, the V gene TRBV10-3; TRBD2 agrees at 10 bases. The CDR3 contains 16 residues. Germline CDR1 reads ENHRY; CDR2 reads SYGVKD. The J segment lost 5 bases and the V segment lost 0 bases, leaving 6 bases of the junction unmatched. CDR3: CAISESKRGGSETQYF. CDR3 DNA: TGTGCCATCAGTGAGTCCAAGCGGGGGGGCTCGGAGACCCAGTACTTC.